The clone carrying this T cell receptor beta chain has just a few counts. Its antigen remains unidentified. Investigators reverse transcribed all isolated RNA, so they sequenced expressed TCRB transcripts. Naive, central memory and regulatory T cell samples yielded roughly 3.5 million reads on average. Measured with immunoSEQ multiplex PCR; TCRdb has only the in-frame clones, and not every one. The sample shows 300,000 to 400,000 clones, about 12% of them seen only once. The record originates from a study of beta chain features in type 1 diabetes. Study information: All samples together contributed 107,917,701 sorted cells for examination. General study results and limits: For patients and controls alike, PCR might favor shorter templates to the same degree. Type 1 diabetes patients had VDJ junctions that carried fewer insertions and more deletions.

CDR1 MNHEY and CDR2 SVGAGI come from the germline V gene. Trimming took 7 bases from V and 2 from J, leaving 12 bases between them. CDR3 length equals 13 residues. Sequencing input: naive CD4+ T cells from blood. The V gene is TRBV6-5, the J gene TRBJ2-7; D is undetermined. The sequence was obtained from a man younger than 35 in good health. CDR3 region: CASIVDTTYEQYF. The CDR3 nucleotides are TGTGCCAGCATCGTTGACACCACCTACGAGCAGTACTTC.